The clone carrying this T cell receptor beta chain showed up many times. TRAV- and TRBV-specific primers, spanning alpha and beta chains, primed first-strand cDNA. The PCR that amplified TCRs ran for 20 cycles, relying on a constant-region primer and a V-primer adapter. In TCRdb, the reads were re-called with MiXCR into one record per CDR3 protein. There are 55,000 to 70,000 distinct CDR3 sequences in the sample; 25% occur only once, and 5.5% to 6.5% lies in the top ten. This sample's time point: before trial treatment. The data stem from a study of low-dose radiotherapy and immunotherapy resistance in tumors. On the study more broadly: Intravenous cyclophosphamide 200 mg/m2 was given every two weeks, one day before radiation and immunotherapy. Every day for four cycles from cycle 1 day 1, patients took 300 mg of oral aspirin.

Sequenced material: PBMCs, taken before treatment. This TCR was sampled from a male donor with prostate cancer.

The CDR3 is CASSPIGTGSEAFF. The CDR3 coding sequence is TGTGCCAGCAGTCCGATAGGGACAGGCTCTGAAGCTTTCTTT. The chain carries TRBV28 and TRBJ1-1, with TRBD1 matching over 8 bases. The trim removed 5 bases at V and 6 bases at J, leaving 8 bases unmatched. The CDR3 length is 14 residues. Germline values: CDR1 MDHEN, CDR2 SYDVKM. The entire variable domain, with the rest obtained from reference TRBV28 and TRBJ1-1, is as follows: DVKVTQSSRYLVKRTGEKVFLECVQDMDHENMFWYRQDPGLGLRLIYFSYDVKMKEKGDIPEGYSVSREKKERFSLILESASTNQTSMYLCASSPIGTGSEAFFGQGTRLTVV.